Following are 2 T cell receptor beta chains from one sample sequenced in a study of T cell responses to AZD1222 COVID-19 vaccine. Sequenced by immunoSEQ multiplex PCR; TCRdb stores in-frame clones only, minus some. Of 96,000 or so clones listed, about nine tenths are singletons. The starting material was peripheral blood, obtained on day 0 of AZD1222 vaccination. These receptors all come from an adult in good health.

The genes are TRBV19 and TRBJ2-3; TRBD1 matches at 9 bases. Germline CDR1 and CDR2: LNHDA and SQIVND (reference sequence). The CDR3 is 16 residues long. Germline trimming cut 11 bases from V and 4 bases from J; bases unmatched to any gene: 16. This chain's CDR3 is CAPLGRTGVDSDTQYF. CDR3 DNA sequence: TGTGCCCCCTTGGGTAGGACAGGGGTAGATTCAGATACGCAGTATTTT.

This chain uses TRBV19 with TRBJ1-2; D not certain. Trimming left V 5 bases short and J 6 bases short, with 13 bases between. Per germline, CDR1 LNHDA and CDR2 SQIVND (reference sequence). This CDR3 has 13 amino acids. The CDR3 is CASSLAGRDGYTF. The DNA for the CDR3 is TGTGCCAGTAGTTTGGCAGGTCGCGATGGCTACACCTTC.